The following is a T cell receptor beta chain sequence with its context. This entry comes from a study of T cell responses to AZD1222 COVID-19 vaccine. The CDR3 extends over 15 amino acids. The V end lost 0 bases, the J end lost 5 bases, and 14 bases lay between the germline ends. Germline CDR1 reads SQVTM; CDR2 reads ANQGSEA. The repertoire was sequenced with immunoSEQ multiplex PCR; TCRdb's copy has only in-frame clones and lacks some. The table has about 210,000 clones, almost 95% seen once. The sample in question was peripheral blood, obtained on day 0 of AZD1222 vaccination. This TCR was recovered from an adult in good health. The chain links TRBV29-1 to TRBJ2-1; D is perhaps TRBD1 or TRBD2 (6 bases each). CDR3 nucleotides: TGCAGCGTTGAAGATTTCCGCGGGACAAACAATGAGCAGTTCTTC. This encodes CSVEDFRGTNNEQFF.